One sample yielded the 3 T cell receptor beta chains listed below, sequenced in a study of control samples from healthy donors and cancer patients. Clones were sequenced by immunoSEQ multiplex PCR, and TCRdb holds only the in-frame ones, with some missing. The table has around 70,000 clones, more than 70% seen once. Sequenced material: PBMCs. The receptors were gathered from a woman in her forties or fifties with head and neck cancer.

This clone was seen just once. The chain joins TRBV6-2 or TRBV6-3 to TRBJ2-2; D may match TRBD1 or TRBD2 (5 bases each). The germline V gene encodes CDR1 MNHEY and CDR2 SVGEGT. CDR3 length: 14 amino acids. The V end was cut by 6 bases, the J end by 3 bases, with 11 bases between. The CDR3 sequence is CASSPVGDTGELFF. As DNA, the CDR3 is TGTGCCAGCAGCCCCGTGGGGGACACCGGGGAGCTGTTTTTT.

V usage is TRBV4-1 and J usage is TRBJ2-7; D not certain. V was clipped by 4 bases and J by 6 bases, with 7 bases between them. Germline assignment: CDR1 MGHRA and CDR2 YSYEKL. The CDR3 runs 11 residues. CDR3 sequence reads: CASSRKGEQYF. CDR3 in DNA: TGCGCCAGCAGCCGGAAAGGCGAGCAGTACTTC.

In DNA form, the CDR3 reads TGTGCCAGCAGCGTAGCAGTCTCTTTCAGAGAGAGGACAGATACGCAGTATTTT. Its protein is CASSVAVSFRERTDTQYF. This chain connects TRBV9 to TRBJ2-3; D uncertain. Germline CDR1 reads SGDLS; CDR2 reads YYNGEE. V shed 0 bases and J shed 3 bases, with 20 bases lying between them. This CDR3 is 18 amino acids long.